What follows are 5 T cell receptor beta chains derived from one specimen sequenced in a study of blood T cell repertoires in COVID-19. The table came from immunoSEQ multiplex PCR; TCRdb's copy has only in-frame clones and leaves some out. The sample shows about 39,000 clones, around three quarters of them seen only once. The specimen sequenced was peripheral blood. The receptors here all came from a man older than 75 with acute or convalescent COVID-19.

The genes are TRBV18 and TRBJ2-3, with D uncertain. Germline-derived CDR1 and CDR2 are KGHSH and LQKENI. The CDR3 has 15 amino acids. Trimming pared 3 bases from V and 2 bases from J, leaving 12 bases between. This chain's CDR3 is CASSPMTGPTDTQYF. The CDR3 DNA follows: TGTGCCAGCTCACCCATGACGGGTCCCACAGATACGCAGTATTTT.

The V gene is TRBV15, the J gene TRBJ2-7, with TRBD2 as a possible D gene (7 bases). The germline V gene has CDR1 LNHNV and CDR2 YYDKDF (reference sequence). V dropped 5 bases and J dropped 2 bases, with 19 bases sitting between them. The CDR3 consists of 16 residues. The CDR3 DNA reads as TGTGCCACCAGCTGGGGAGGGAGGGGGGGCACCTACGAGCAGTACTTC. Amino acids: CATSWGGRGGTYEQYF.

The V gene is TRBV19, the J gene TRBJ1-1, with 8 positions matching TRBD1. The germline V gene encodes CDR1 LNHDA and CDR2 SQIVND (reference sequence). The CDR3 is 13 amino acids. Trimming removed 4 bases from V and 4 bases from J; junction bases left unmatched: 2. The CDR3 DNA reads TGTGCCAGTAGTAGGACAGGGCCCACTGAAGCTTTCTTT. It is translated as CASSRTGPTEAFF.

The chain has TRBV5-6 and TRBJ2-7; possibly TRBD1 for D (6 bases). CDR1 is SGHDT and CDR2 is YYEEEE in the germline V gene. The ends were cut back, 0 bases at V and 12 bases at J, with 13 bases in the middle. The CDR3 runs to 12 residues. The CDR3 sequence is CASSLGQEAGYF. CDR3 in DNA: TGTGCCAGCAGCTTGGGACAGGAGGCCGGGTACTTC.

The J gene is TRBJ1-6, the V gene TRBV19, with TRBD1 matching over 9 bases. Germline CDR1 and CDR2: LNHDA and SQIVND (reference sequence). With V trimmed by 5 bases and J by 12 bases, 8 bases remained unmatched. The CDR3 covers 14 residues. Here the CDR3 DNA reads TGTGCCAGTAGTTCAACAGGGGGCGGAGTACCCCTCCACTTT. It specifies CASSSTGGGVPLHF.